Each of the 23 T cell receptor beta chains below was sequenced from the same sample in a study of control samples from healthy donors and cancer patients. Clones were sequenced by immunoSEQ multiplex PCR, and TCRdb holds only the in-frame ones, with some missing. The profile covers roughly 170,000 clones, with just under 95% appearing a single time and roughly 4.3% taken by the ten largest. The sample consisted of blood. The receptor source for this set is a woman aged 55 to 70 in good health.

The chain carries TRBV7-6 and TRBJ2-5, with D uncertain. Trimming removed 2 bases from V and 5 bases from J, with 9 bases in between. The CDR3 is 13 amino acids. CDR1 SGHVS and CDR2 FNYEAQ come from the germline V gene. CDR3 DNA sequence: TGTGCCAGCAGCTTATTACCGTTGGAGACCCAGTACTTC. Its protein is CASSLLPLETQYF. The entire variable domain, with the rest obtained from reference TRBV7-6 and TRBJ2-5, is as follows: GAGVSQSPRYKVTKRGQDVALRCDPISGHVSLYWYRQALGQGPEFLTYFNYEAQQDKSGLPNDRFSAERPEGSISTLTIQRTEQRDSAMYRCASSLLPLETQYFGPGTRLLVL.

J is TRBJ1-2 and V is TRBV12-5; tentative D call: TRBD1 (5 bases). Trimming took 3 bases from V and 3 from J, leaving 11 bases between them. Germline loops: CDR1 LGHNT, CDR2 FRNRAP. CDR3 length: 14 residues. The CDR3 loop reads CASGFGGGYYGYTF. The CDR3 coding sequence is TGTGCTAGTGGTTTCGGGGGGGGTTACTATGGCTACACCTTC.

The J gene is TRBJ2-3, the V gene TRBV5-1, with 9 bases lining up with TRBD2. Germline V gene lookup returns CDR1 SGHRS and CDR2 YFSETQ. Trimming took 5 bases from V and 5 from J; bases not matched to a gene: 9. This CDR3 is 15 amino acids long. Written as DNA, the CDR3 is TGCGCCAGCAGGAGGAGCGGGGGGATTAGAGATACGCAGTATTTT. Translated, it gives CASRRSGGIRDTQYF.

This clone was seen more than once but under ten times. V and J are TRBV16 and TRBJ2-2, with 7 bases aligning to TRBD1. The CDR3 is made up of 14 amino acids. V was pared by 0 bases and J by 6 bases, with 1 base of the junction left unmatched. Germline CDR1 and CDR2: KGHSY and FQNENV. CDR3 coding DNA: TGTGCCAGCAGCCAATCTACAGGGGCCGGGGAGCTGTTTTTT. It specifies CASSQSTGAGELFF.

The rearrangement joins TRBV4-2 to TRBJ1-2, with 11 positions matching TRBD1. The CDR3 is 14 amino acids. With V trimmed by 1 base and J by 8 bases, 3 bases remained unmatched. Germline lookup yields CDR1 LGHNA and CDR2 YNFKEQ. The CDR3 sequence is CASSQAGTGGGYTF. In nucleotides, the CDR3 is TGTGCCAGCAGCCAAGCCGGGACAGGGGGGGGCTACACCTTC.

The V gene is TRBV7-9, the J gene TRBJ2-7, with D maybe TRBD2 (6 bases). The germline gives CDR1 SEHNR, CDR2 FQNEAQ (reference sequence). V shed 1 base and J shed 4 bases, with 14 bases lying between them. The CDR3 totals 15 residues. This CDR3 is CASSLEGAGPYEQYF. As DNA, the CDR3 is TGTGCCAGCAGCTTAGAGGGCGCGGGGCCTTACGAGCAGTACTTC.

V usage is TRBV9 and J usage is TRBJ2-3, with a tentative D call TRBD1 (6 bases). CDR3 size: 16 residues. Looked up from germline, CDR1 is SGDLS and CDR2 is YYNGEE. Trimming took off 1 base at V and 1 base at J, with 13 bases between the two ends. Here the CDR3 DNA reads TGTGCCAGCAGCGTAACTTCAGGGGCGGGCACAGATACGCAGTATTTT. Translation gives CASSVTSGAGTDTQYF.

This clone was seen once. The J gene is TRBJ2-7, the V gene TRBV6-4; possibly TRBD1 for D (6 bases). The DNA end is a closer match to TRBJ2-1, so the J assignment may be wrong. The CDR3 consists of 13 residues. The germline CDR1 and CDR2 sequences are MRHNA and SNTAGT. DNA for the CDR3: TGTGCCAGCAGTGACCAAGGCGACAGGGAGCAGTTCTTC. As protein: CASSDQGDREQFF.

This chain connects TRBV29-1 to TRBJ1-1; D not certain. The CDR3 has 11 residues. V was trimmed by 8 bases and J by 5 bases, leaving 12 bases between them. CDR1 is SQVTM, CDR2 ANQGSEA, per germline. The CDR3 DNA sequence: TGCAGCTTTTTGGACGCAACTGAAGCTTTCTTT. Its protein product is CSFLDATEAFF.

V is TRBV6-2 or TRBV6-3 and J is TRBJ1-5; D gene unclear. CDR3 size: 16 residues. Germline V gives CDR1 MNHEY, CDR2 SVGEGT. V was clipped by 2 bases and J by 0 bases, with 11 bases between them. The CDR3 loop reads CASSYDWGSSNQPQHF. In nucleotides, the CDR3 is TGTGCCAGCAGTTACGATTGGGGTTCTAGCAATCAGCCCCAGCATTTT.

The V gene is TRBV19, the J gene TRBJ2-1, with 9 bases identical to TRBD2. The CDR3 extends over 16 amino acids. CDR1 is LNHDA and CDR2 is SQIVND in the germline V gene (reference sequence). Trimming cost V 6 bases and J 5 bases; bases outside gene matches: 11. CDR3 amino acids: CASSSRTSAINNEQFF. Written as DNA, the CDR3 is TGTGCCAGTAGCTCGAGGACTAGCGCGATAAACAATGAGCAGTTCTTC.

The V gene is TRBV7-2, the J gene TRBJ1-2; tentatively, D is TRBD1 (5 bases). The germline V gene has CDR1 SGHTA and CDR2 FQGNSA. The CDR3 has 15 residues. V lost 3 bases to trimming and J lost 4 bases, with 15 bases between them. Written as DNA, the CDR3 is TGTGCCAGCAGCTTGAATACGGGACCGAGCTATGGCTACACCTTC. It translates to CASSLNTGPSYGYTF.

Here the CDR3 DNA reads TGTGCCAGTAGTATAGAGTCGGATGGCAGCCTAGAATCCACTGAAGCTTTCTTT. Translation: CASSIESDGSLESTEAFF. This sequence joins TRBV19 and TRBJ1-1, with no clear D. V lost 0 bases to trimming and J lost 4 bases, with 21 bases between them. Germline CDR1 and CDR2: LNHDA and SQIVND (reference sequence). The CDR3 has 18 residues. Drawing the rest from reference TRBV19 and TRBJ1-1, the complete variable domain is DGGITQSPKYLFRKEGQNVTLSCEQNLNHDAMYWYRQDPGQGLRLIYYSQIVNDFQKGDIAEGYSVSREKKESFPLTVTSAQKNPTAFYLCASSIESDGSLESTEAFFGQGTRLTVV.

This clone was seen only once. The CDR3 sequence: CASSPTGQYTGELFF. The CDR3 nucleotides read TGTGCCAGCTCCCCTACTGGACAGTACACCGGGGAGCTGTTTTTT. V gene TRBV18 combines with J gene TRBJ2-2; weak D call: TRBD1 (6 bases). V lost 6 bases, J lost 3 bases, and 14 bases lay in between. The CDR3 has 15 amino acids. Per germline, CDR1 KGHSH and CDR2 LQKENI.

V usage is TRBV25-1 and J usage is TRBJ1-1, with a tentative D call TRBD1 (5 bases). In germline, CDR1 is MGHDK, CDR2 SYGVNS. This CDR3 contains 14 residues. V was clipped by 2 bases and J by 2 bases, with 9 bases between them. The DNA of the CDR3 is TGTGCCAGCAGTGAAGGGACCGTAAACACTGAAGCTTTCTTT. Its protein is CASSEGTVNTEAFF.

This sequence joins TRBV30 and TRBJ1-6, with unresolved D. The V gene lost 4 bases and the J gene lost 6 bases, with 10 bases spanning the gap. The CDR3 length is 13 residues. Germline V gene lookup returns CDR1 GTSNPN and CDR2 SVGIG (reference sequence). CDR3 residues: CAWKGLGNSPLHF. As DNA, the CDR3 is TGTGCCTGGAAGGGCTTGGGTAATTCACCCCTCCACTTT.

This chain uses TRBV2 with TRBJ1-6; TRBD1 might be the D (5 bases). The length of the CDR3 is 16 residues. Trimming removed 4 bases from V and 4 bases from J, with 14 bases in between. Germline CDR1 is SNHLY and CDR2 is FYNNEI. Here the CDR3 DNA reads TGTGCCAGCAGTGGCCGGACAAGCAGTTATAATTCACCCCTCCACTTT. Its protein product is CASSGRTSSYNSPLHF.

This sequence joins TRBV27 and TRBJ1-5; D gene ambiguous. The CDR3 covers 14 residues. The ends were cut back, 5 bases at V and 7 bases at J, with 15 bases in the middle. Germline V CDR1 and CDR2: MNHEY, SMNVEV (reference sequence). For the CDR3, the DNA is TGTGCCAGCAGTCCATCTCTATCGTACCAGCCCCAGCATTTT. It encodes CASSPSLSYQPQHF.

This chain links TRBV12-3 or TRBV12-4 with TRBJ2-1, with a possible D match to TRBD1 (5 bases). This CDR3 is built from 13 residues. Trimming removed 3 bases at V and 7 bases at J, with 10 bases between. The CDR3 sequence is CASSLGRVNEQFF. In nucleotides, the CDR3 is TGTGCCAGCAGTTTGGGCAGGGTGAATGAGCAGTTCTTC.

The chain employs TRBV19 and TRBJ1-4; maybe TRBD1 (6 bases). The CDR3 is 15 residues long. Germline V gives CDR1 LNHDA, CDR2 SQIVND (reference sequence). Trimming cost V 5 bases and J 3 bases, with 13 bases left between them. The CDR3, as DNA: TGTGCCAGTAGTTGGAGGGACACTCCTAATGAAAAACTGTTTTTT. It is translated as CASSWRDTPNEKLFF.

Turning to this clone: The CDR3 does not close with the conserved phenylalanine or tryptophan, likely indicating a read error. The DNA is omitted, as the CDR3 cannot be located on it reliably, and the CDR3 follows TCRdb's listing. The rearrangement links TRBV21-1 to TRBJ1-3; TRBD1 is the table's D call and was not checked against the DNA. TRBV21-1 is a pseudogene locus. The CDR3 has 14 amino acids, counting both end residues. CDR3 region: CASSKRRDRAAGSH.

The chain is built from TRBV5-1 and TRBJ2-1, with D possibly matching TRBD1 (5 bases). In germline, CDR1 is SGHRS, CDR2 YFSETQ. Trimming left V 4 bases short and J 1 base short, with 21 bases between. This CDR3 region has 18 residues. The CDR3 region has the DNA TGCGCCAGCAGCCCGGATGGCGAGATCAAGGGGTCCTACAATGAGCAGTTCTTC. It is translated as CASSPDGEIKGSYNEQFF.

The chain carries TRBV4-3 and TRBJ1-3, with 7 positions matching TRBD1. Germline values: CDR1 LGHNA, CDR2 YSLEER. After removal of 0 bases from V and 14 bases from J, the junction contained 7 bases not matched to a gene. The CDR3 length is 13 residues. CDR3 sequence (DNA): TGCGCCAGCAGCCAAGATACCGGGACAGTCGTATATTTT. It specifies CASSQDTGTVVYF.